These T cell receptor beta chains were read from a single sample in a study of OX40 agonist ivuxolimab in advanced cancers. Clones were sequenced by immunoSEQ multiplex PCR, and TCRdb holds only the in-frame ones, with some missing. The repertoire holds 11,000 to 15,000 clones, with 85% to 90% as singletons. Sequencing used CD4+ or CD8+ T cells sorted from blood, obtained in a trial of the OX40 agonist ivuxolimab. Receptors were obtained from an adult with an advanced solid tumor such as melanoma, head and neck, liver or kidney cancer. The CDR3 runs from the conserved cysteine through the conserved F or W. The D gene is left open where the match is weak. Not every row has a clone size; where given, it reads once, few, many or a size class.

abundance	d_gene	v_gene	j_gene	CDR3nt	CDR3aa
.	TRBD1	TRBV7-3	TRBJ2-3	TGTGCCAGCAGCCCCCGGGACAGACCTAGCACAGATACGCAGTATTTT	CASSPRDRPSTDTQYF
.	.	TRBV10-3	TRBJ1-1	TGTGCCATCGGGGATACAGGCCGTACTGAAGCTTTCTTT	CAIGDTGRTEAFF
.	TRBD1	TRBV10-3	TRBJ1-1	TGTGCCATCAGCCGGACCGGGACAGGGGGTGGAAAGACTGAAGCTTTCTTT	CAISRTGTGGGKTEAFF
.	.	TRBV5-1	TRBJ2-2	TGCGCCAGCAGCTTGGTGTCGTGGGGAGAAAACACCGGGGAGCTGTTTTTT	CASSLVSWGENTGELFF
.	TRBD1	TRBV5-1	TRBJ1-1	TGCGCCAGCAGCTTGGAGAGGGGGCTGGGGGCGAACACTGAAGCTTTCTTT	CASSLERGLGANTEAFF
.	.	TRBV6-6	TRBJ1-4	TGTGCCAGCTCCCTGCAGGGAAAACTGTTTTTT	CASSLQGKLFF
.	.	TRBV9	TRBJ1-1	TGTGCCAGCGGGAGAGAGGGTAGGGGAGCTTTCTTT	CASGREGRGAFF
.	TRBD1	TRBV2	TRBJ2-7	TGTGCCAGCAGCCCCGGGACAGGGAATCAGCAGTACTTC	CASSPGTGNQQYF
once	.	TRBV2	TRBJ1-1	TGTGCCAGCAGTGTGGGGTTTTGGCGGGCTGAAGCTTTCTTT	CASSVGFWRAEAFF
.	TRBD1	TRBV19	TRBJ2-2	TGTGCCAGTGACCCAAGGACAGGGGGCGATGACGGGGAGCTGTTTTTT	CASDPRTGGDDGELFF
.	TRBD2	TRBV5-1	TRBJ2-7	TGCGCCAGCAGCCCTGGGACTAGCGGGGGGCCGGACGAGCAGTACTTC	CASSPGTSGGPDEQYF
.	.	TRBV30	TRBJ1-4	TGTGCCTGGAGCTGGCAGGGAGCGGAAAAACTGTTTTTT	CAWSWQGAEKLFF
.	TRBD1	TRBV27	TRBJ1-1	TGTGCCAGCAGGAAGGGGGCAGCGGAGAACACTGAAGCTTTCTTT	CASRKGAAENTEAFF
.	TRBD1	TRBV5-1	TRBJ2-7	TGCGCCAGCAGCACAGATGACAGGGGCGAGCAGTACTTC	CASSTDDRGEQYF
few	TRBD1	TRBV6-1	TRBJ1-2	TGTGCCAGCCAAGGGACAGGGAACGGCTACACCTTC	CASQGTGNGYTF
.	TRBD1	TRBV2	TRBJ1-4	TGTGCCAGCAGTAACGGGAACAGGGGAGGAGAAAAACTGTTTTTT	CASSNGNRGGEKLFF
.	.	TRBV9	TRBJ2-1	TGTGCCAGCAGCGTAGGACCGACGGCTGAGCAGCAGTTCTTC	CASSVGPTAEQQFF
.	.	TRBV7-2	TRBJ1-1	TGTGCCAGCAGCCCCGGCGGAGCCATGAACACTGAAGCTTTCTTT	CASSPGGAMNTEAFF
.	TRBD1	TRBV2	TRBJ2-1	TGTGCCAGCAGTGAACAGGGGGCATCCTACAATGAGCAGTTCTTC	CASSEQGASYNEQFF
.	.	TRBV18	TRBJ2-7	TGTGCCAGCTCACCTGGGGTCCGAGGCCTCTACGAGCAGTACTTC	CASSPGVRGLYEQYF
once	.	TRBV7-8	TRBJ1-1	TGTGCCAGCAGCTTAGGGGGGCCCACTGAAGCTTTCTTT	CASSLGGPTEAFF
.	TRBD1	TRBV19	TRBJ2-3	TGTGCCAGTGGACAGGGGTTGAATACGCAGTATTTT	CASGQGLNTQYF
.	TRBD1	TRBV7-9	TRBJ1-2	TGTGCCAGCAGCCTTACTCGATCGGACAGGGCGAACTATGGCTACACCTTC	CASSLTRSDRANYGYTF
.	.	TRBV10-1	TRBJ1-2	TGCGCCAGCAGGGCAAAGACCTATGGCTACACCTTC	CASRAKTYGYTF
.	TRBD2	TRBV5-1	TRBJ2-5	TGCGCCAGCAGCTTGGCGGGGGGGCAAGAGACCCAGTACTTC	CASSLAGGQETQYF
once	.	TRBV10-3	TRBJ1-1	TGTGCCATCAGTGAGGACACGAACACTGAAGCTTTCTTT	CAISEDTNTEAFF
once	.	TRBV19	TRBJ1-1	TGTGCCAGTAGTGTTCAGTTGGACACTGAAGCTTTCTTT	CASSVQLDTEAFF
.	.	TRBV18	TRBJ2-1	TGTGCCAGCTCACCAGCGGGGAGCTACAATGAGCAGTTCTTC	CASSPAGSYNEQFF
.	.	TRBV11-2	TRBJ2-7	TGTGCCAGCAGCCCAGGGACGTACGAGCAGTACTTC	CASSPGTYEQYF
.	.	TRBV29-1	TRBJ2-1	TGCAGCGTTGGAACTATAAGGGGGGGACAGTTCTTC	CSVGTIRGGQFF
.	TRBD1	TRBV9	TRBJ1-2	TGTGCCAGCAGCTCCGAGGGGGCCTGGTATGGCTACACCTTC	CASSSEGAWYGYTF
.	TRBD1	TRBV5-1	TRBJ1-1	TGCGCCAGCAGCTCCCCAGGGGGTCGAGGCACTGAAGCTTTCTTT	CASSSPGGRGTEAFF
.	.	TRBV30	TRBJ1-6	TGTGCCTGGAGTGTAACCTCCTATAATTCACCCCTCCACTTT	CAWSVTSYNSPLHF
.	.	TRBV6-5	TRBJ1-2	TGTGCCAGCAGTTTCACAAAGGACTATGGCTACACCTTC	CASSFTKDYGYTF
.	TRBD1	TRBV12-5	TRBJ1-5	TGTGCTAGTGGTTTGGTAAGGACAGGGAACCCAAATCAGCCCCAGCATTTT	CASGLVRTGNPNQPQHF
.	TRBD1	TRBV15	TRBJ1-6	TGTGCCACCAGCAGAGAGGACAGGTCTCATTCACCCCTCCACTTT	CATSREDRSHSPLHF
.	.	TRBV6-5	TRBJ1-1	TGTGCCAGCAGCCGTAAAGGCAGGGAAGCTTTCTTT	CASSRKGREAFF
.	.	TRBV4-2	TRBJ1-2	TGTGCCAGCACCCCCGGCAGGGGCTATGGCTACACCTTC	CASTPGRGYGYTF
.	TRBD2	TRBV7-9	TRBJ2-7	TGTGCCAGCAGCTTAGTTTCCGGGGGGAAGGTCGAGCAGTACTTC	CASSLVSGGKVEQYF
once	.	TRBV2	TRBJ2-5	TGTGCCAGCAGTGTCGAGGAAGAGGAGACCCAGTACTTC	CASSVEEEETQYF
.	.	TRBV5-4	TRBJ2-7	TGTGCCAGCAGCCCGACCGGGGCCAAGACGGACGAGCAGTACTTC	CASSPTGAKTDEQYF
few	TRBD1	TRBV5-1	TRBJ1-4	TGCGCCAGCAGCTATGGGGCCGGGACAGGGAATGAAAAACTGTTTTTT	CASSYGAGTGNEKLFF
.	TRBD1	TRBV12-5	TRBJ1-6	TGTGCTAGTGCCTCTGGGACAGGGGCTATTAATTCACCCCTCCACTTT	CASASGTGAINSPLHF
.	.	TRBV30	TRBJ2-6	TGTGCCTGGTATGACCAGCGTTATAACAATCGGGCCAACGTCCTGACTTTC	CAWYDQRYNNRANVLTF
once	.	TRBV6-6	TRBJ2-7	TGTGCCAGCAGTTACGGGCAGGAGTGGTACTTC	CASSYGQEWYF
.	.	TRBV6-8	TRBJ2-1	TGTGCCGAGGACAGCCTCACCTACAATGAGCAGTTCTTC	CAEDSLTYNEQFF
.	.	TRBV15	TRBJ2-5	TGTGCCACCAGCAGAGATCAGCCGGGCGTCGGGCCCCAGTACTTC	CATSRDQPGVGPQYF
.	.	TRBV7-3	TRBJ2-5	TGTGCCAGCAGCTCTACCGGACAACCACAAGAGACCCAGTACTTC	CASSSTGQPQETQYF
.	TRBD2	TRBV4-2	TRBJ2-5	TGTGCCAGCAGCCAAGATAGCAGCGGGGGGCTCCAAGAGACCCAGTACTTC	CASSQDSSGGLQETQYF
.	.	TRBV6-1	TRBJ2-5	TGTGCCAGCAGTGAAGTTTACCAAGAGACCCAGTACTTC	CASSEVYQETQYF
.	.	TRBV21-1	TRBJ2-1	TGTGCCAGCAGCAAGGGGGGATCCTTGCGAGGTTCCTACAATGAGCAGTTCTTC	CASSKGGSLRGSYNEQFF
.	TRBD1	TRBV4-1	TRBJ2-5	TGCGCCAGCAGCCAAACCAGCGACAGGGCCGAGACCCAGTACTTC	CASSQTSDRAETQYF
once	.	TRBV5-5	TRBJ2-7	TGTGCCAGCAGCCACCACTACGACCGGGACACCGAGCAGTACTTC	CASSHHYDRDTEQYF
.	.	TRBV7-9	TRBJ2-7	TGTGCCAGCAGCTTAGGTAGCAGGGAGCTATCCTACGAGCAGTACTTC	CASSLGSRELSYEQYF
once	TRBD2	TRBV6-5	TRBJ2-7	TGTGCCAGCAGTTACTTCGGGGGGGGCTACGAGCAGTACTTC	CASSYFGGGYEQYF
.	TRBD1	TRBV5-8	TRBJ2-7	TGTGCCAGCAGCTACTTCCGGACAGGCTTGTCCTCCTACGAGCAGTACTTC	CASSYFRTGLSSYEQYF
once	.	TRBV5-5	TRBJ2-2	TGTGCCAGCAGCTTGCGTCCATCCGGGGAGCTGTTTTTT	CASSLRPSGELFF
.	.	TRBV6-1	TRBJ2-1	TGTGCCAGCAGGCCCCCAACCACCTACAATGAGCAGTTCTTC	CASRPPTTYNEQFF